Listed below are T cell receptor beta chains from one sample, sequenced in a study of T cells after yellow fever vaccination. Via MiXCR, TCRdb re-called the 5' RACE reads, giving one row per CDR3 protein. The repertoire holds approximately 120,000 distinct CDR3 sequences, nearly 15% seen once, with roughly 43% in the top ten. This specimen was CD8+ T cells sorted from PBMCs, taken 5 days after the yellow fever booster vaccination. These TCRs come from a man aged 18 to 35 who received the YFV17D yellow fever vaccine. The CDR3 runs from the conserved cysteine through the conserved F or W. A D gene is named only where the DNA matches it firmly. Only some rows state a clone size, as once, few, many or a class for expanded clones.

d_gene | j_gene | abundance | len | v_gene | CDR3nt | CDR3aa
. | TRBJ1-5 | . | 16 | TRBV5-1 | TGCGCCAGCAGCTTGGAGACCGATTATAGCAATCAGCCCCAGCATTTT | CASSLETDYSNQPQHF
TRBD2 | TRBJ2-5 | . | 14 | TRBV7-9 | TGTGCCAGCGGACCCCGGGGAGGGGAAGAGACCCAGTACTTC | CASGPRGGEETQYF
. | TRBJ2-5 | . | 16 | TRBV4-1 | TGCGCCAGCAGCCAAGTTTATCGGACCGAACAAGAGACCCAGTACTTC | CASSQVYRTEQETQYF
. | TRBJ2-1 | . | 13 | TRBV7-6 | TGTGCCAGCAGCCCCACCTCTGTCGGGGAGCAGTTCTTC | CASSPTSVGEQFF
. | TRBJ2-1 | . | 16 | TRBV3-1 | TGTGCCAGCAGCCAAGATAAGGGAGGGACACCTCTTACGCAGTTCTTC | CASSQDKGGTPLTQFF
. | TRBJ2-1 | . | 17 | TRBV4-2 | TGTGCCAGCAGCCAAGATGTGGGGAGGTTCTCCTACAATGAGCAGTTCTTC | CASSQDVGRFSYNEQFF
. | TRBJ1-1 | . | 12 | TRBV29-1 | TGCAGCGCTACAAGCCTGAACACTGAAGCTTTCTTT | CSATSLNTEAFF
TRBD2 | TRBJ2-1 | few | 17 | TRBV4-3 | TGCGCCAGCAGCCAAATTAACCCGGGACTAGCGGGGTTTGAGCATTTCTTC | CASSQINPGLAGFEHFF
TRBD1 | TRBJ2-1 | few | 13 | TRBV7-6 | TGTGCCAGCAGCCTGGGGGGGACAGGGGAGCAGTTCTTC | CASSLGGTGEQFF
TRBD1 | TRBJ2-2 | . | 17 | TRBV4-1 | TGCGCCAGCAGCGCGAAGACAGGGTATTTTTTAACCGGGGAGCTGTTTTTT | CASSAKTGYFLTGELFF
. | TRBJ1-1 | few | 13 | TRBV5-5 | TGTGCCAGCAGGTTGACACTGAACACTGAAGCTTTCTTT | CASRLTLNTEAFF
. | TRBJ2-1 | few | 15 | TRBV4-1 | TGCGCCAGCAGCCATGGACCTCTGGGGGTGAATGAGCAGTTCTTC | CASSHGPLGVNEQFF
TRBD1 | TRBJ1-2 | few | 14 | TRBV12-3/TRBV12-4 | TGTGCCAGCAGTTTAAACAGGGGGCGTTATGGCTACACCTTC | CASSLNRGRYGYTF
TRBD1 | TRBJ1-1 | . | 14 | TRBV2 | TGTGCCAGCAGCCGGACAGGATGGGACACTGAAGCTTTCTTT | CASSRTGWDTEAFF
. | TRBJ1-4 | few | 14 | TRBV27 | TGTGCCAGCAGTTTCGGGGCGGGTAATGAAAAACTGTTTTTT | CASSFGAGNEKLFF
. | TRBJ1-1 | few | 13 | TRBV27 | TGTGCCAGCAGTTGGTCAGCGGTGGCTGAAGCTTTCTTT | CASSWSAVAEAFF
. | TRBJ2-3 | . | 13 | TRBV27 | TGTGCCAGCAGTCTACAGGGCTTATCATCGAGGTATTTT | CASSLQGLSSRYF
. | TRBJ1-2 | many | 13 | TRBV6-5 | TGTGCCAGCAGGGCCTTTCAGGCTGGAGGCTACACCTTC | CASRAFQAGGYTF
. | TRBJ2-3 | few | 17 | TRBV20-1 | TGCAGTGCTAGAGATCGGGGTCGTGCGGTCGGCACAGATACGCAGTATTTT | CSARDRGRAVGTDTQYF
. | TRBJ2-3 | . | 13 | TRBV6-1 | TGTGCCAGCAGTGAATATACGTCAGATACGCAGTATTTT | CASSEYTSDTQYF
. | TRBJ2-3 | . | 15 | TRBV4-3 | TGCGCCAGCAGCGTTGGAGGCGGGGGCACAGATACGCAGTATTTT | CASSVGGGGTDTQYF
TRBD2 | TRBJ2-5 | medium-sized | 16 | TRBV6-5 | TGTGCCAGCAGTTACTCGGGACTAGCGGGGGGAGAGACCCAGTACTTC | CASSYSGLAGGETQYF
. | TRBJ2-2 | . | 15 | TRBV21-1 | TGTGCCAGCATTTTAGGCAGGACGAACACCGGGGAGCTGTTTTTT | CASILGRTNTGELFF
TRBD1 | TRBJ2-1 | . | 16 | TRBV7-9 | TGTGCCAGCAGCGCAACACAGGGGGAACGAGGCAATGAGCAGTTCTTC | CASSATQGERGNEQFF
. | TRBJ1-1 | . | 16 | TRBV11-2 | TGTGCCAGCAGCTTATTGGGGGGGGGAAGGAGTACTGAAGCTTTCTTT | CASSLLGGGRSTEAFF
. | TRBJ2-1 | . | 12 | TRBV6-2/TRBV6-3 | TGTGCCAGCAGTCCCCCCGAGCAAGGGAAGTTCTTC | CASSPPEQGKFF
. | TRBJ2-1 | few | 12 | TRBV7-6 | TGTGCCAGCAGCTTAGGGGGGCGGGAGCAGTTCTTC | CASSLGGREQFF
. | TRBJ2-1 | many | 14 | TRBV7-9 | TGTGCCAGCAGCTCAGCAACAGGGCTGAGGGGGCAGTTCTTC | CASSSATGLRGQFF
. | TRBJ2-3 | . | 13 | TRBV7-9 | TGTGCCAGCAGCTTAGTCGGGGCGGATACGCAGTATTTT | CASSLVGADTQYF
. | TRBJ2-7 | . | 15 | TRBV19 | TGTGCCAGTAGTATAGTTAGCTCCGAAACCTACGAGCAGTACTTC | CASSIVSSETYEQYF
. | TRBJ1-6 | few | 13 | TRBV20-1 | TGCAGTGCTAGTTGGGAAGGGGATTCACCCCTCCACTTT | CSASWEGDSPLHF
. | TRBJ2-5 | . | 14 | TRBV20-1 | TGCAGTGCTCCACCGGACGTGTCTTTGGAGACCCAGTACTTC | CSAPPDVSLETQYF
. | TRBJ2-2 | . | 15 | TRBV3-1 | TGTGCCAGCAGCCAAGAAACCCTCGACACCGGGGAGCTGTTTTTT | CASSQETLDTGELFF
. | TRBJ2-7 | . | 12 | TRBV28 | TGTGCCAGCAGCTGGGGCCTCGACGAGCAGTACTTC | CASSWGLDEQYF
. | TRBJ1-1 | few | 17 | TRBV5-1 | TGCGCCAGCAGCTTGGGGTACGGGCGGGGGCTGAACACTGAAGCTTTCTTT | CASSLGYGRGLNTEAFF
. | TRBJ2-7 | . | 13 | TRBV7-9 | TGTGCCAGCAGCGGGAGGGACAACTACGAGCAGTACTTC | CASSGRDNYEQYF
. | TRBJ2-1 | . | 14 | TRBV12-3/TRBV12-4 | TGTGCCAGCAGTTTCGAGAATTGGGACAATGAGCAGTTCTTC | CASSFENWDNEQFF
. | TRBJ1-2 | . | 13 | TRBV29-1 | TGCAGCGTTGACGCCAGGGACGACTATGGCTACACCTTC | CSVDARDDYGYTF
. | TRBJ1-5 | . | 12 | TRBV12-3/TRBV12-4 | TGTGCCAGCAGTCAATCGTATCAGCCCCAGCATTTT | CASSQSYQPQHF
. | TRBJ2-6 | . | 15 | TRBV6-6 | TGTGCCAGCAGCCCAAGATCAGGTGGGGCCAACGTCCTGACTTTC | CASSPRSGGANVLTF
. | TRBJ2-3 | . | 17 | TRBV13 | TGTGCCAGCAGCGACACCGAGGAGGGGGGAACCACAGATACGCAGTATTTT | CASSDTEEGGTTDTQYF
. | TRBJ2-3 | . | 13 | TRBV12-3/TRBV12-4 | TGTGCCAGCACTTCAAGCCTCGCAGATACGCAGTATTTT | CASTSSLADTQYF
. | TRBJ1-5 | . | 12 | TRBV7-9 | TGTGCCAGCAGCCAAGGAAAGCGGCCCCAGCATTTT | CASSQGKRPQHF
TRBD2 | TRBJ2-1 | few | 15 | TRBV11-2 | TGTGCCAGCAGGTACCCGGGGGGGCCTTCGGGTGAGCAGTTCTTC | CASRYPGGPSGEQFF
TRBD2 | TRBJ2-5 | many | 16 | TRBV12-3/TRBV12-4 | TGTGCCAGCAGTCTTTCTAGCGGGGCCCTCCAAGAGACCCAGTACTTC | CASSLSSGALQETQYF
. | TRBJ2-7 | once | 14 | TRBV20-1 | TGCAGTGCCTGGACGGCACCGAGCTCCTACGAGCAGTACTTC | CSAWTAPSSYEQYF